Shown below are 21 T cell receptor beta chains from a single sample sequenced in a study of blood T cell repertoires in COVID-19 (dated by TCRdb to the early 2020s). Library prep was done by the immunoSEQ multiplex PCR assay. Here the immuneACCESS table is served through TCRdb, limited to in-frame sequences with V and J called. Missing clones are a known gap in these copies; in checked studies unresolved V genes cover under half, and the rest lacks a known reason. In this sample the table shows 70,000 or so clones, 75% to 85% of which occur a single time. Of the sample, around 16% is held by the ten largest clones. Sequencing input: peripheral blood. The source of these receptors is a human donor in a cohort sampled during active COVID-19.

This chain uses TRBV5-6 with TRBJ1-1; 7 nucleotides match TRBD1. Germline CDR1 reads SGHDT; CDR2 reads YYEEEE. The CDR3 contains 15 residues. The V gene end was trimmed by 4 bases and the J gene end by 1 base; junction bases not matched to a gene: 7. CDR3 residues: CASSTGQRKNTEAFF. CDR3 coding DNA: TGTGCCAGCAGCACGGGACAGCGAAAGAACACTGAAGCTTTCTTT.

The chain couples TRBV5-1 to TRBJ2-7, with TRBD2 identical over 10 bases. Looked up from germline, CDR1 is SGHRS and CDR2 is YFSETQ. J gave up 4 bases and V 0 bases, and 4 bases lay outside the gene matches. The CDR3 runs 15 residues. CDR3 residues: CASSLAASGGYEQYF. As DNA, the CDR3 is TGCGCCAGCAGCTTGGCCGCTAGCGGGGGTTACGAGCAGTACTTC.

The rearrangement joins TRBV10-3 to TRBJ1-6; D perhaps matches TRBD1 (6 bases). V was clipped by 4 bases and J by 5 bases, with 9 bases between them. The CDR3 covers 14 residues. Germline assignment: CDR1 ENHRY and CDR2 SYGVKD. For the CDR3, the DNA is TGTGCCATCAGTGGTCAGGGGAATAATTCACCCCTCCACTTT. Translation: CAISGQGNNSPLHF.

This rearrangement joins TRBV18 to TRBJ2-2, with D unclear. The germline V gene has CDR1 KGHSH and CDR2 LQKENI. V was clipped by 2 bases and J by 7 bases, with 14 bases between them. The CDR3 sequence is 15 residues long. DNA for the CDR3: TGTGCCAGCTCACCAGCCAGCCAGACTTACGGGGAGCTGTTTTTT. Amino acids: CASSPASQTYGELFF. Using reference TRBV18 and TRBJ2-2 for the parts outside the CDR3, the full variable domain is NAGVMQNPRHLVRRRGQEARLRCSPMKGHSHVYWYRQLPEEGLKFMVYLQKENIIDESGMPKERFSAEFPKEGPSILRIQQVVRGDSAAYFCASSPASQTYGELFFGEGSRLTVL.

The genes are TRBV30 and TRBJ1-1, with D possibly matching TRBD1 (5 bases). Per the germline V gene, CDR1 is GTSNPN and CDR2 is SVGIG (reference sequence). The CDR3 runs 12 residues. The V end was cut by 3 bases, the J end by 5 bases, with 10 bases between. CDR3 in amino acids: CAWSVRQTEAFF. DNA for the CDR3: TGTGCCTGGAGCGTAAGACAGACTGAAGCTTTCTTT.

This clone rates as medium-sized. The rearrangement joins TRBV15 to TRBJ2-7; tentatively, D is TRBD1 (5 bases). This CDR3 has 14 amino acids. The germline V and J ends were trimmed by 5 bases and 4 bases, with 15 bases remaining between them. Germline V gene data show CDR1 as LNHNV and CDR2 as YYDKDF (reference sequence). CDR3: CATSLELRQYEQYF. Here the CDR3 DNA reads TGTGCCACCAGCCTAGAGCTGCGACAGTACGAGCAGTACTTC.

The chain uses TRBV16 and TRBJ2-7; 7 nucleotides match TRBD1. Germline assignment: CDR1 KGHSY and CDR2 FQNENV. There are 14 residues in the CDR3. With 4 bases clipped from V and 5 bases from J, the junction kept 8 bases outside the gene matches. CDR3 sequence: CASSPTGLGHEQYF. In DNA form, the CDR3 reads TGTGCCAGCAGCCCGACAGGGTTGGGGCACGAGCAGTACTTC. Looking up the rest from reference TRBV16 and TRBJ2-7 gives the full variable domain: GEEVAQTPKHLVRGEGQKAKLYCAPIKGHSYVFWYQQVLKNEFKFLISFQNENVFDETGMPKERFSAKCLPNSPCSLEIQATKLEDSAVYFCASSPTGLGHEQYFGPGTRLTVT.

The chain links TRBV4-2 to TRBJ1-1, with D hard to call. With 4 bases removed from V and 4 bases from J, the gap between germline ends came to 16 bases. The CDR3 is 15 amino acids. CDR1 and CDR2 from the germline V gene are LGHNA and YNFKEQ. CDR3 nucleotide sequence: TGTGCCAGCAGCCGGCAACGGGATCTGGTCACTGAAGCTTTCTTT. Its protein product is CASSRQRDLVTEAFF.

The chain employs TRBV5-1 and TRBJ1-6; TRBD1 matches 7 bases. The CDR3 is 14 residues long. Germline-derived CDR1 and CDR2 are SGHRS and YFSETQ. V was clipped by 0 bases and J by 9 bases; unmatched bases: 3. This chain's CDR3 is CASSLGTGLSPLHF. The CDR3 coding sequence is TGCGCCAGCAGCTTGGGGACAGGTCTTTCACCCCTCCACTTT.

The chain carries TRBV21-1 and TRBJ2-7; the table assigns TRBD2, which was not confirmed against the DNA. TRBV21-1 is a pseudogene locus. The CDR3 runs to 18 residues. The CDR3 reads CASSFRTDPWGTTNEQYF. The DNA for the CDR3 is TGTGCCAGCAGCTTCCGGACAGACCCTTGGGGGACTACTAACGAGCAGTACTTC.

CDR3 bases: TGTGCCAGCAGTCTACTAGCGGGAGGGGAACGGCAGTACTTC. This encodes CASSLLAGGERQYF. The chain couples TRBV6-5 to TRBJ2-7, with TRBD2 identical over 13 bases. Germline values: CDR1 MNHEY, CDR2 SVGAGI. This CDR3 is 14 amino acids long. V dropped 5 bases and J dropped 9; count of bases not matched to a gene: 7.

The V gene is TRBV28, the J gene TRBJ1-2, with D possibly TRBD1 on 5 matching bases. Trimming removed 5 bases from V and 3 bases from J, with 10 bases in between. The CDR3 contains 13 residues. Per the germline V gene, CDR1 is MDHEN and CDR2 is SYDVKM. Here the CDR3 reads CASSGGVDYGYTF. The DNA of the CDR3 is TGTGCCAGCAGTGGAGGGGTGGACTATGGCTACACCTTC.

This chain links TRBV6-5 with TRBJ1-1; a weak D match, TRBD1 (6 bases). Trimming shortened V by 7 bases and J by 4 bases, and 16 bases separated the two germline ends. Germline V gene lookup returns CDR1 MNHEY and CDR2 SVGAGI. This CDR3 is built from 14 residues. The CDR3 loop reads CASIGGGLGTEAFF. Here the CDR3 DNA reads TGTGCCAGCATTGGTGGGGGCCTCGGCACTGAAGCTTTCTTT.

The chain combines TRBV6-1 with TRBJ2-7; the D gene is possibly TRBD1 (6 bases). Germline values: CDR1 MNHNS, CDR2 SASEGT. With 1 base removed from V and 2 bases from J, the gap between germline ends came to 9 bases. The CDR3 has 14 residues. The chain's CDR3 is CASSEETGPYEQYF. CDR3 coding DNA: TGTGCCAGCAGTGAAGAGACAGGCCCCTACGAGCAGTACTTC.

The rearrangement uses TRBV10-3 and TRBJ2-5; 11 bases align to TRBD2. The CDR3 spans 18 residues. Per germline, CDR1 ENHRY and CDR2 SYGVKD. J lost 5 bases, V lost 2 bases, and 13 bases had no gene match. CDR3 residues: CAISEGRGTSGLQETQYF. Here the CDR3 DNA reads TGTGCCATCAGTGAGGGTCGGGGGACTAGCGGCCTACAGGAGACCCAGTACTTC.

This rearrangement joins TRBV11-2 to TRBJ1-1; no clear D. In germline, CDR1 is SGHAT, CDR2 FQNNGV. V lost 3 bases and J 11 bases, leaving 13 bases between the germline ends. The CDR3 spans 12 residues. CDR3 region: CASSFSGSGAFF. For the CDR3, the DNA is TGTGCCAGCAGCTTTTCCGGGTCTGGGGCTTTCTTT.

This chain joins TRBV6-2 or TRBV6-3 and TRBJ1-1, with D maybe TRBD1 (5 bases). CDR3 size: 14 residues. Germline V gene data show CDR1 as MNHEY and CDR2 as SVGEGT. Trimming shortened V by 0 bases and J by 1 base, and 6 bases separated the two germline ends. The CDR3 DNA reads as TGTGCCAGCAGTTACTCCCAGGGGAACACTGAAGCTTTCTTT. It is translated as CASSYSQGNTEAFF.

The chain joins TRBV7-9 to TRBJ1-6, with 8 bases fitting TRBD1. Trimming cost V 5 bases and J 10 bases; bases outside gene matches: 7. Germline-derived CDR1 and CDR2 are SEHNR and FQNEAQ (reference sequence). The CDR3 has 14 amino acids. The CDR3 protein is CASSQTGETSPLHF. The CDR3 nucleotides are TGTGCCAGCAGCCAGACAGGGGAAACCTCACCCCTCCACTTT.

This sequence joins TRBV6-5 and TRBJ1-4, with D hard to call. The CDR3 covers 14 residues. Trimming stripped 2 bases from V and 4 bases from J, with 8 bases between. Per the germline V gene, CDR1 is MNHEY and CDR2 is SVGAGI. The CDR3: CASSYRGLNEKLFF. The CDR3 coding sequence is TGTGCCAGCAGTTACCGGGGTCTTAATGAAAAACTGTTTTTT.

The chain carries TRBV6-5 and TRBJ2-5; TRBD1 might be the D (5 bases). The CDR3 is 14 amino acids. Germline CDR1 and CDR2: MNHEY and SVGAGI. The germline V and J ends were trimmed by 6 bases and 5 bases, with 16 bases remaining between them. CDR3 nucleotide sequence: TGTGCCAGCAGGCCCGCAGGGCGGTTGGAGACCCAGTACTTC. Translated: CASRPAGRLETQYF.

V and J are TRBV5-6 and TRBJ2-5, with 8 bases lining up with TRBD2. Germline CDR1 is SGHDT and CDR2 is YYEEEE. There are 15 residues in the CDR3. The J segment lost 1 base and the V segment lost 2 bases, leaving 4 bases of the junction unmatched. This chain's CDR3 is CASSFPGTSQETQYF. CDR3 sequence (DNA): TGTGCCAGCAGCTTTCCCGGGACTAGCCAAGAGACCCAGTACTTC.